A single T cell receptor beta chain is shown here with its context. Its antigen remains undetermined. No qualities accompany the bases; no much larger clone lies one base away. In addition, sequencing in three donor pairs included unstimulated CD8+ effector memory subsets alongside CD4+ naive, CD8+ naive, CD8+ TEMRA and CD4+ memory subsets. Sorted unstimulated T cells, along with proliferating T cells recovered from mixed lymphocyte reactions, underwent TCRbeta CDR3 sequencing. Fresh whole blood from approximately ten HLA-typed healthy donors was used to isolate PBMCs. Preparation of the library involved the immunoSEQ multiplex PCR assay. Roughly 10^5 TCR templates per sample were assayed on the deep sequencing platform. Genomic DNA extracted from sorted T cells was used for TCRbeta CDR3 sequencing. The authors' analysis ran thus. Clonal analysis of TCRbeta CDR3 data was done in the R programming language. Unstimulated samples were compared with post-reaction CFSE-low samples to define alloreactive CD4+ and CD8+ clones. Alloreactive CD4+ clones were assigned to regulatory or non-regulatory origin by matching sequences to sorted unstimulated Treg and non-Treg repertoires. The table was pulled from immuneACCESS by TCRdb, which kept in-frame rearrangements only. Such tables lose some clones; where checked, under half of the loss comes from unresolved V genes, and the rest has no known cause. V and J calls and clone size come straight from that table; D and trimming were deduced from the DNA. This sample holds around 58,000 clones; around four fifths were observed only once. Together, the top ten hold approximately 4% of the sample.

V is pared back by 2 bases and J by 1 base, with 8 bases lying between the germline termini. The CDR3 numbers 14 residues from cysteine through phenylalanine. Of all the DNA, just the CDR3 is kept, 42 bases in frame from base 1. For CDR1 and CDR2, the germline V gene lists MNHEY and SVGAGI. The data derive from a study of siplizumab effects on memory and regulatory T cells (dated by TCRdb to about 2019). Regarding the complete study: The study examined how the anti-CD2 antibody siplizumab affects alloreactive T-cell subsets in allogeneic mixed lymphocyte reactions built from human PBMCs.

Results and caveats for the whole study, not just this receptor: Siplizumab significantly reduced the cumulative frequency of alloreactive sequences traceable to unstimulated CD4+ memory T cells. No functional confirmation was obtained for the suppressive function of proliferating Tregs from siplizumab cultures. Because sequences below about 10^-5 frequency were poorly captured, only a minor fraction of alloreactive clones could be mapped to unstimulated subsets. Of the alloreactive CD4+ clones that could be mapped, the Treg-derived share averaged about 70% with siplizumab compared with 25% to 30% in control reactions. Greater diversity appeared to be present in unstimulated naive T cells than in memory T cells, and a substantial contribution to the alloresponse seemed to be made by naive cells. For roughly 75-96% of proliferating CD4+ or CD8+ clones, no naive or memory phenotype could be assigned.

The source is a human donor in good health. Input material: memory CD4+ T cells sorted from blood. The cell subset or site label of this sample denotes: unstimulated CD4+ memory T cells. This chain is built from TRBV6-5 and TRBJ1-1, with no confident D gene call. The sequence in DNA is TGTGCCAGCAGTTACCACTTTTCGAACACTGAAGCTTTCTTT. Translation gives CASSYHFSNTEAFF.